These T cell receptor beta chains were read from a single sample in a study of CD8 T cells in ankylosing spondylitis. TCRdb reanalysed the 5' RACE reads using MiXCR and keeps one entry per CDR3 protein. The data show hundreds of thousands of distinct CDR3 sequences, roughly 32% seen once. The specimen sequenced was blood, either unsorted or a sorted T cell fraction (not recorded which). The source is a male donor with ankylosing spondylitis or in good health (not recorded which). CDR3s include the opening cysteine and the closing phenylalanine or tryptophan. The order of the fields is CDR3 length, V gene, clone size, D gene, J gene, CDR3 protein, CDR3 DNA. The D gene is left open where the match is weak. Where a row states a size, it is once, few, many or the class of an expanded clone; other rows omit it.

CDR3 length: 14; V gene: TRBV6-5; clone size: few; D gene: -; J gene: TRBJ2-3; CDR3 protein: CASSYGATTDTQYF; CDR3 DNA: TGTGCCAGCAGTTATGGCGCTACGACAGATACGCAGTATTTT
CDR3 length: 17; V gene: TRBV7-8; clone size: -; D gene: -; J gene: TRBJ1-1; CDR3 protein: CASSLSQSGPQNTEAFF; CDR3 DNA: TGTGCCAGCAGCTTGTCGCAATCAGGACCGCAGAACACTGAAGCTTTCTTT
CDR3 length: 15; V gene: TRBV12-3/TRBV12-4; clone size: few; D gene: TRBD2; J gene: TRBJ2-3; CDR3 protein: CASRMTSGGMDTQYF; CDR3 DNA: TGTGCCAGCAGGATGACTAGCGGGGGTATGGATACGCAGTATTTT
CDR3 length: 13; V gene: TRBV20-1; clone size: few; D gene: TRBD1; J gene: TRBJ2-5; CDR3 protein: CSAGPGTVGTQYF; CDR3 DNA: TGCAGTGCTGGTCCCGGGACAGTGGGGACCCAGTACTTC
CDR3 length: 15; V gene: TRBV7-9; clone size: -; D gene: -; J gene: TRBJ2-5; CDR3 protein: CASSSFLPGRETQYF; CDR3 DNA: TGTGCCAGCAGCTCATTCCTCCCGGGAAGAGAGACCCAGTACTTC
CDR3 length: 15; V gene: TRBV12-3/TRBV12-4; clone size: -; D gene: TRBD2; J gene: TRBJ2-2; CDR3 protein: CASSLTAGRAGELFF; CDR3 DNA: TGTGCCAGCAGTTTAACGGCAGGGAGGGCCGGGGAGCTGTTTTTT
CDR3 length: 13; V gene: TRBV20-1; clone size: few; D gene: -; J gene: TRBJ2-5; CDR3 protein: CSAPPRGMETQYF; CDR3 DNA: TGCAGTGCCCCCCCTAGGGGTATGGAGACCCAGTACTTC
CDR3 length: 14; V gene: TRBV28; clone size: few; D gene: -; J gene: TRBJ2-3; CDR3 protein: CASSGRTGTDTQYF; CDR3 DNA: TGTGCCAGCAGTGGACGGACTGGGACAGATACGCAGTATTTT
CDR3 length: 13; V gene: TRBV6-1; clone size: many; D gene: -; J gene: TRBJ2-1; CDR3 protein: CASIQGGGNEQFF; CDR3 DNA: TGTGCCAGCATCCAGGGAGGGGGCAATGAGCAGTTCTTC
CDR3 length: 15; V gene: TRBV6-5; clone size: many; D gene: -; J gene: TRBJ2-3; CDR3 protein: CASSYGGASTDTQYF; CDR3 DNA: TGTGCCAGCAGTTACGGGGGGGCTAGCACAGATACGCAGTATTTT
CDR3 length: 14; V gene: TRBV5-5; clone size: -; D gene: -; J gene: TRBJ2-1; CDR3 protein: CASSSRWFDNEQFF; CDR3 DNA: TGTGCCAGCAGCTCTCGTTGGTTTGACAATGAGCAGTTCTTC
CDR3 length: 16; V gene: TRBV7-2; clone size: -; D gene: -; J gene: TRBJ2-5; CDR3 protein: CASSPEGIGGPETQYF; CDR3 DNA: TGTGCCAGCAGCCCTGAGGGTATCGGGGGGCCGGAGACCCAGTACTTC
CDR3 length: 15; V gene: TRBV25-1; clone size: -; D gene: -; J gene: TRBJ2-7; CDR3 protein: CASSEDGDISYEQYF; CDR3 DNA: TGTGCCAGCTCCGAGGATGGGGACATATCCTACGAGCAGTACTTC
CDR3 length: 17; V gene: TRBV11-2; clone size: -; D gene: -; J gene: TRBJ1-5; CDR3 protein: CASSLGVGEFGHQPQHF; CDR3 DNA: TGTGCCAGCAGCTTAGGAGTAGGGGAATTCGGACATCAGCCCCAGCATTTT
CDR3 length: 14; V gene: TRBV29-1; clone size: few; D gene: -; J gene: TRBJ2-3; CDR3 protein: CSVGDQGNTDTQYF; CDR3 DNA: TGCAGCGTTGGGGACCAGGGAAACACAGATACGCAGTATTTT
CDR3 length: 16; V gene: TRBV4-1; clone size: few; D gene: -; J gene: TRBJ2-7; CDR3 protein: CASSQEATARFYEQYF; CDR3 DNA: TGCGCCAGCAGCCAAGAGGCCACAGCCCGTTTTTACGAGCAGTACTTC
CDR3 length: 13; V gene: TRBV10-3; clone size: -; D gene: -; J gene: TRBJ1-2; CDR3 protein: CAITGEGFYGYTF; CDR3 DNA: TGTGCCATCACCGGGGAGGGGTTCTATGGCTACACCTTC
CDR3 length: 14; V gene: TRBV7-6; clone size: -; D gene: TRBD1; J gene: TRBJ2-7; CDR3 protein: CASSQGDSAYEQYF; CDR3 DNA: TGTGCCAGCAGCCAAGGGGACAGCGCTTACGAGCAGTACTTC
CDR3 length: 15; V gene: TRBV7-9; clone size: -; D gene: -; J gene: TRBJ2-2; CDR3 protein: CASSPRGNEAGELFF; CDR3 DNA: TGTGCCAGCAGCCCCAGGGGTAATGAGGCCGGGGAGCTGTTTTTT
CDR3 length: 14; V gene: TRBV20-1; clone size: -; D gene: -; J gene: TRBJ2-5; CDR3 protein: CSAREPRGQETQYF; CDR3 DNA: TGCAGTGCTAGAGAGCCAAGGGGGCAAGAGACCCAGTACTTC
CDR3 length: 13; V gene: TRBV5-1; clone size: -; D gene: -; J gene: TRBJ2-3; CDR3 protein: CASSRGAGDTQYF; CDR3 DNA: TGCGCCAGCAGCCGGGGGGCAGGCGATACGCAGTATTTT
CDR3 length: 16; V gene: TRBV6-1; clone size: few; D gene: TRBD1; J gene: TRBJ1-5; CDR3 protein: CASSRTGRGSNQPQHF; CDR3 DNA: TGTGCCAGCAGCCGGACAGGTCGAGGTAGCAATCAGCCCCAGCATTTT
CDR3 length: 13; V gene: TRBV10-3; clone size: many; D gene: -; J gene: TRBJ2-1; CDR3 protein: CAISVGRYNEQFF; CDR3 DNA: TGTGCCATCAGTGTCGGCAGGTACAATGAGCAGTTCTTC
CDR3 length: 14; V gene: TRBV9; clone size: -; D gene: -; J gene: TRBJ2-1; CDR3 protein: CASSVGSGSKEQFF; CDR3 DNA: TGTGCCAGCAGCGTAGGTTCGGGAAGCAAAGAGCAGTTCTTC
CDR3 length: 17; V gene: TRBV5-6; clone size: -; D gene: -; J gene: TRBJ2-4; CDR3 protein: CASSPIEEYLAKNIQYF; CDR3 DNA: TGTGCCAGCAGCCCCATCGAGGAATACTTAGCCAAAAACATTCAGTACTTC
CDR3 length: 17; V gene: TRBV12-3/TRBV12-4; clone size: -; D gene: -; J gene: TRBJ2-2; CDR3 protein: CASSLRFGRVIAGELFF; CDR3 DNA: TGTGCCAGCAGTTTACGTTTTGGCAGGGTAATTGCCGGGGAGCTGTTTTTT
CDR3 length: 13; V gene: TRBV29-1; clone size: -; D gene: -; J gene: TRBJ2-2; CDR3 protein: CSVGPMGGGELFF; CDR3 DNA: TGCAGCGTCGGCCCCATGGGCGGCGGGGAGCTGTTTTTT
CDR3 length: 15; V gene: TRBV12-3/TRBV12-4; clone size: few; D gene: -; J gene: TRBJ2-3; CDR3 protein: CASTDTGASTDTQYF; CDR3 DNA: TGTGCCAGCACGGATACAGGCGCTAGCACAGATACGCAGTATTTT
CDR3 length: 12; V gene: TRBV5-1; clone size: -; D gene: -; J gene: TRBJ1-1; CDR3 protein: CASSLGYTEAFF; CDR3 DNA: TGCGCCAGCAGCTTGGGTTACACTGAAGCTTTCTTT
CDR3 length: 12; V gene: TRBV29-1; clone size: -; D gene: -; J gene: TRBJ1-1; CDR3 protein: CSAREVNTEAFF; CDR3 DNA: TGCAGCGCCAGGGAAGTGAACACTGAAGCTTTCTTT
CDR3 length: 17; V gene: TRBV21-1; clone size: -; D gene: -; J gene: TRBJ2-3; CDR3 protein: CASSTTAGTGVQDTQYF; CDR3 DNA: TGTGCCAGCAGCACAACCGCCGGGACAGGGGTTCAAGATACGCAGTATTTT
CDR3 length: 14; V gene: TRBV20-1; clone size: many; D gene: TRBD2; J gene: TRBJ2-1; CDR3 protein: CSALGAGGYNEQFF; CDR3 DNA: TGCAGTGCCCTCGGGGCGGGGGGCTACAATGAGCAGTTCTTC
CDR3 length: 13; V gene: TRBV6-4; clone size: -; D gene: -; J gene: TRBJ1-1; CDR3 protein: CASTAGEGTEAFF; CDR3 DNA: TGTGCCAGCACTGCAGGCGAGGGCACTGAAGCTTTCTTT
CDR3 length: 16; V gene: TRBV5-1; clone size: -; D gene: -; J gene: TRBJ2-3; CDR3 protein: CASSPRVGEGADTQYF; CDR3 DNA: TGCGCCAGCAGCCCTCGTGTCGGGGAGGGGGCAGATACGCAGTATTTT
CDR3 length: 13; V gene: TRBV29-1; clone size: -; D gene: TRBD1; J gene: TRBJ2-7; CDR3 protein: CSVEGSTGVEQYF; CDR3 DNA: TGCAGCGTTGAAGGCTCAACAGGGGTCGAGCAGTACTTC
CDR3 length: 15; V gene: TRBV18; clone size: -; D gene: TRBD1; J gene: TRBJ1-2; CDR3 protein: CASSPPNRGIYGYTF; CDR3 DNA: TGTGCCAGCTCACCACCGAACAGGGGAATCTATGGCTACACCTTC
CDR3 length: 15; V gene: TRBV10-3; clone size: -; D gene: -; J gene: TRBJ2-5; CDR3 protein: CAITKDPGRRETQYF; CDR3 DNA: TGTGCCATCACCAAGGATCCGGGTCGGAGAGAGACCCAGTACTTC
CDR3 length: 12; V gene: TRBV7-6; clone size: -; D gene: -; J gene: TRBJ2-2; CDR3 protein: CASSLYAGELFF; CDR3 DNA: TGTGCCAGCAGCCTATATGCCGGGGAGCTGTTTTTT
CDR3 length: 15; V gene: TRBV27; clone size: -; D gene: TRBD1; J gene: TRBJ2-3; CDR3 protein: CASSGDRVPTDTQYF; CDR3 DNA: TGTGCCAGCAGCGGGGACAGGGTCCCGACAGATACGCAGTATTTT
CDR3 length: 12; V gene: TRBV7-9; clone size: -; D gene: -; J gene: TRBJ1-4; CDR3 protein: CASSLDNEKLFF; CDR3 DNA: TGTGCCAGCAGCTTAGACAATGAAAAACTGTTTTTT